This TCR beta chain was identified during a study of T-cell reconstitution after alpha-beta-depleted transplantation in children. Preparation of the TCRbeta library used unique molecular identifiers. A single record per CDR3 protein comes from TCRdb applying MiXCR to the PCR reads. This table holds 450,000 to 550,000 distinct CDR3 sequences, around 10% found once. The sample holds a few counts of this clonotype. The CDR3 runs 14 residues. Trimming took off 0 bases at V and 0 bases at J, with 9 bases between the two ends. CDR1 is DFQATT and CDR2 is SNEGSKA in the germline V gene (reference sequence). The sequence was obtained from a female patient aged 2-9 years who had a stem cell transplant for aplastic anemia, so the T cells may come from the graft donor. The sample was PBMCs, mostly from graft donor cells, taken 180 days after TCRalphabeta/CD19-depleted stem cell transplant. This rearrangement joins TRBV20-1 to TRBJ2-7; D possibly matches TRBD1 or TRBD2 (6 bases each). The CDR3, as DNA: TGCAGTGCTAGAGACGGGGGCCGCTCCTACGAGCAGTACTTC. Translating gives CSARDGGRSYEQYF.